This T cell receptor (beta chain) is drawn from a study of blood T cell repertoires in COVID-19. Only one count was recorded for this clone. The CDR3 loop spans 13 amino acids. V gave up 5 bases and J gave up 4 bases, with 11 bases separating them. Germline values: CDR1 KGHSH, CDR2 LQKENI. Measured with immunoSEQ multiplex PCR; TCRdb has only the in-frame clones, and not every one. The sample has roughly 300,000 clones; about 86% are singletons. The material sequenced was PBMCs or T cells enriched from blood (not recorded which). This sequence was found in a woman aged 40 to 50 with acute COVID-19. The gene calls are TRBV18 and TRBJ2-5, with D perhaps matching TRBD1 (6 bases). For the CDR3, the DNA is TGTGCCAGCTCATCTACAGGGACAGAGACCCAGTACTTC. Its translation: CASSSTGTETQYF.